Listed here are 26 T cell receptor beta chains from one sample, sequenced in a study of Ad26.COV2.S vaccination and SARS-CoV-2 variants. Sequencing used immunoSEQ multiplex PCR; TCRdb keeps in-frame clones, though not all of them. The sample gives some 390,000 clones, less than 90% of which show up once; 3.5% is in the top ten. The treatment denotes: roughly 19 received Ad26.COV2.S at low or high dose, single or two shots; 5 received placebo; per-sample allocation not given. Samples were taken on day 63 after the first vaccine or placebo injection. The sample in question was peripheral blood, obtained in a trial of Ad26.COV2.S vaccine versus placebo. The receptor set was obtained from a person between 18 and 60 years old who received the Ad26.COV2.S COVID-19 vaccine or a placebo.

The rearrangement links TRBV7-9 to TRBJ2-1; the match to TRBD1 covers 8 bases. The CDR3 loop spans 15 amino acids. V trimming: 5 bases; J trimming: 9 bases; junction bases outside the gene matches: 12. From germline, CDR1 is SEHNR and CDR2 FQNEAQ (reference sequence). The CDR3 nucleotides read TGTGCCAGCAGCCATGGACAGGGTGAGAAAGGTGAGCAGTTCTTC. This codes for CASSHGQGEKGEQFF.

This clone appeared a few times. The chain combines TRBV27 with TRBJ1-4; no reliable D call. The CDR3 extends over 12 amino acids. The V and J ends lost 3 bases and 8 bases respectively, with 7 bases between them. Germline-derived CDR1 and CDR2 are MNHEY and SMNVEV (reference sequence). The DNA for the CDR3 is TGTGCCAGCAGTTTGACGGGGGAAAAACTGTTTTTT. It specifies CASSLTGEKLFF.

V usage is TRBV15 and J usage is TRBJ1-6; 9 nucleotides agree with TRBD1. Germline assignment: CDR1 LNHNV and CDR2 YYDKDF (reference sequence). J gave up 10 bases and V 4 bases, and 11 bases lay outside the gene matches. CDR3 length: 16 amino acids. The CDR3 spells CATSTGQGTRGSPLHF. The CDR3 DNA follows: TGTGCCACCAGCACCGGACAGGGGACAAGAGGGTCACCCCTCCACTTT. Looking up the rest from reference TRBV15 and TRBJ1-6 gives the full variable domain: DAMVIQNPRYQVTQFGKPVTLSCSQTLNHNVMYWYQQKSSQAPKLLFHYYDKDFNNEADTPDNFQSRRPNTSFCFLDIRSPGLGDTAMYLCATSTGQGTRGSPLHFGNGTRLTVT.

This clone has only a few counts. The chain employs TRBV6-4 and TRBJ1-2; 8 bases line up with TRBD1. Germline V gives CDR1 MRHNA, CDR2 SNTAGT. The CDR3 is 14 residues long. J gave up 4 bases and V 10 bases, and 11 bases lay outside the gene matches. CDR3: CATRGQVYPYGYTF. CDR3 DNA sequence: TGTGCCACCAGGGGACAGGTTTACCCCTATGGCTACACCTTC.

The chain has TRBV3-1 (or the pseudogene TRBV3-2) and TRBJ1-3; 7 bases fit TRBD1. The V gene's germline CDR1 is LGHDT and CDR2 YNNKEL (reference sequence). Losses at the gene ends were 0 bases for V and 0 bases for J; bases not matched to a gene: 2. The CDR3 is 16 amino acids. CDR3 DNA sequence: TGTGCCAGCAGCCAAGATGGGACAGACTCTGGAAACACCATATATTTT. Residues: CASSQDGTDSGNTIYF.

This clone has a single count. The chain is built from TRBV11-2 and TRBJ2-5; 11 nucleotides line up with TRBD2. V shed 5 bases, J shed 3 bases, and the junction held 8 bases outside the gene matches. The CDR3 consists of 16 residues. Looked up from germline, CDR1 is SGHAT and CDR2 is FQNNGV. For the CDR3, the DNA is TGTGCCAGCAGCCAGGCTAGCGGGGGGTATGAAGAGACCCAGTACTTC. Protein product: CASSQASGGYEETQYF.

The V gene is TRBV14, the J gene TRBJ2-7; D gene unclear. Germline V lookup: CDR1 SGHDN, CDR2 FVKESK. CDR3 length: 16 amino acids. The V end lost 4 bases, the J end lost 0 bases, and 16 bases lay between the germline ends. The CDR3 loop is CASSRGRFLSSYEQYF. CDR3 bases: TGTGCCAGCAGCCGAGGCCGTTTTTTGTCCTCCTACGAGCAGTACTTC.

The chain employs TRBV7-8 and TRBJ2-2; D unresolved. The V gene's germline CDR1 is SGHVS and CDR2 FQNEAQ. The CDR3 sequence is 14 residues long. Trimming pared 3 bases from V and 4 bases from J, leaving 9 bases between. The DNA of the CDR3 is TGTGCCAGCAGCTTTAGGAGTATCACCGGGGAGCTGTTTTTT. This sequence encodes CASSFRSITGELFF.

The chain combines TRBV5-1 with TRBJ1-1, with unresolved D. Germline CDR1 reads SGHRS; CDR2 reads YFSETQ. This CDR3 has 15 residues. The germline V and J ends were trimmed by 0 bases and 1 base, with 10 bases remaining between them. Here the CDR3 DNA reads TGCGCCAGCAGCTTGGATTACCCGGGGAACACTGAAGCTTTCTTT. Translating it yields CASSLDYPGNTEAFF.

This sequence joins TRBV12-3 or TRBV12-4 and TRBJ1-1, with 7 bases lining up with TRBD1. Germline trimming cut 6 bases from V and 11 bases from J; bases unmatched to any gene: 9. The CDR3 sequence is 12 residues long. In DNA, the CDR3 is TGTGCCAGCAGACGGAGAGACAGGGCTGCTTTCTTT. Translation: CASRRRDRAAFF.

For the CDR3, the DNA is TGTGCCTGGAGTGCCGCATCGGAGGCGGAGACCCAGTACTTC. Residues: CAWSAASEAETQYF. V is TRBV30 and J is TRBJ2-5, with D perhaps TRBD2 (5 bases). Trimming took off 1 base at V and 5 bases at J, with 14 bases between the two ends. The CDR3 is 14 amino acids. Germline CDR1 is GTSNPN and CDR2 is SVGIG (reference sequence).

The chain recombines TRBV30 with TRBJ1-4; the D gene is possibly TRBD1 (5 bases). Germline V CDR1 and CDR2: GTSNPN, SVGIG (reference sequence). The CDR3 contains 13 residues. Trimming took off 3 bases at V and 8 bases at J, with 13 bases between the two ends. CDR3: CAWSIGGYEKLFF. The DNA for the CDR3 is TGTGCCTGGAGCATCGGGGGGTACGAAAAACTGTTTTTT.

This chain joins TRBV5-6 and TRBJ2-5, with 10 nucleotides matching TRBD1. The germline gives CDR1 SGHDT, CDR2 YYEEEE. V dropped 4 bases and J dropped 5; count of bases not matched to a gene: 8. The CDR3 is made up of 15 amino acids. The CDR3 DNA reads TGTGCCAGCAGCATGGACAGGGGGAGAGCGGAGACCCAGTACTTC. It translates to CASSMDRGRAETQYF.

The chain links TRBV24-1 to TRBJ2-1, with a tentative D call TRBD1 (6 bases). There are 13 residues in the CDR3. The V gene lost 4 bases and the J gene lost 4 bases, with 7 bases spanning the gap. Per germline, CDR1 KGHDR and CDR2 SFDVKD. In nucleotides, the CDR3 is TGTGCCACCAGTGACGACAGGTACAATGAGCAGTTCTTC. Its protein is CATSDDRYNEQFF.

This rearrangement joins TRBV5-8 to TRBJ1-3, with D unresolved. Trimming removed 2 bases at V and 0 bases at J, with 9 bases between. The length of the CDR3 is 15 residues. Germline loops: CDR1 SGHTS, CDR2 YDEGEE. The CDR3 reads CASSLGQSSGNTIYF. As DNA, the CDR3 is TGTGCCAGCAGCTTAGGTCAGAGCTCTGGAAACACCATATATTTT.

This chain uses TRBV27 with TRBJ1-1; a weak D match, TRBD1 (6 bases). The germline V and J ends were trimmed by 10 bases and 3 bases, with 21 bases remaining between them. This CDR3 comprises 15 residues. Germline CDR1 is MNHEY and CDR2 is SMNVEV (reference sequence). CDR3 protein: CATQGLSGAHTEAFF. Here the CDR3 DNA reads TGTGCCACCCAGGGCCTATCAGGGGCCCACACTGAAGCTTTCTTT.

This clone came up a few times. V is TRBV5-4 and J is TRBJ1-3; D might be TRBD1 (5 bases). The CDR3 sequence is 14 residues long. The germline V gene encodes CDR1 SGHNT and CDR2 YYREEE (reference sequence). The V end was cut by 0 bases, the J end by 3 bases, with 7 bases between. The CDR3 nucleotides read TGTGCCAGCAGCTTGGAAGGGGATGGAAACACCATATATTTT. Translating gives CASSLEGDGNTIYF.

This chain joins TRBV3-1 (or the pseudogene TRBV3-2) and TRBJ1-2; D unresolved. From germline, CDR1 is LGHDT and CDR2 YNNKEL (reference sequence). Trimming took 0 bases from V and 2 from J, leaving 16 bases between them. The CDR3 spans 17 residues. The CDR3: CASSQDWVQRINYGYTF. DNA of the CDR3: TGTGCCAGCAGCCAAGATTGGGTCCAGAGGATAAACTATGGCTACACCTTC.

The V call is TRBV27, the J call TRBJ2-1, with 7 bases matching TRBD1. The CDR3 covers 14 residues. V shed 2 bases, J shed 11 bases, and the junction held 9 bases outside the gene matches. Germline CDR1 and CDR2: MNHEY and SMNVEV (reference sequence). In DNA, the CDR3 is TGTGCCAGCAGTTTAGATGGGCAGGGGGAGAAGCAGTTCTTC. Protein sequence: CASSLDGQGEKQFF.

The V and J genes are TRBV4-1 and TRBJ1-1; perhaps TRBD1 as D (6 bases). Germline-derived CDR1 and CDR2 are MGHRA and YSYEKL. Trimming stripped 3 bases from V and 2 bases from J, with 10 bases between. The CDR3 length is 14 residues. The CDR3 sequence: CASSQGAGNTEAFF. The CDR3 nucleotides read TGCGCCAGCAGCCAGGGGGCAGGAAACACTGAAGCTTTCTTT.

The V and J genes are TRBV5-4 and TRBJ1-2, with 8 bases matching TRBD1. Germline V gives CDR1 SGHNT, CDR2 YYREEE (reference sequence). The CDR3 spans 13 residues. V was pared by 3 bases and J by 6 bases, with 4 bases of the junction left unmatched. This chain's CDR3 is CASSSTGGDGYTF. The CDR3 DNA is TGTGCCAGCAGCTCCACAGGGGGTGATGGCTACACCTTC.

This clone was observed a single time. The chain has TRBV7-8 and TRBJ1-1; TRBD1 matches at 9 bases. CDR1 SGHVS and CDR2 FQNEAQ come from the germline V gene. The CDR3 runs to 14 residues. The junction had 4 bases not matched to a gene; V was cut back by 1 base and J by 7 bases. The CDR3: CASSLDRGQGEAFF. The DNA of the CDR3 is TGTGCCAGCAGCTTAGACAGGGGGCAGGGTGAAGCTTTCTTT.

This clone came up a few times. The chain combines TRBV7-9 with TRBJ1-4; 10 nucleotides agree with TRBD1. Germline V lookup: CDR1 SEHNR, CDR2 FQNEAQ (reference sequence). The CDR3 spans 15 residues. J was trimmed by 8 bases and V by 4 bases; bases with no gene match: 7. CDR3 in amino acids: CASSSIRDRGEKLFF. CDR3 nucleotides: TGTGCCAGCAGCTCCATCCGGGACAGGGGCGAAAAACTGTTTTTT.

The rearrangement joins TRBV3-1 (or the pseudogene TRBV3-2) to TRBJ2-5; maybe TRBD2 (6 bases). Germline CDR1 and CDR2: LGHDT and YNNKEL (reference sequence). Trimming pared 0 bases from V and 4 bases from J, leaving 12 bases between. This CDR3 region has 15 residues. In DNA, the CDR3 is TGTGCCAGCAGCCAAGATGGGGGACTCGGAGAGACCCAGTACTTC. Translating gives CASSQDGGLGETQYF.

The table lists this clone with a count of one. This chain links TRBV3-1 (or the pseudogene TRBV3-2) with TRBJ2-3, with D perhaps matching TRBD2 (6 bases). The length of the CDR3 is 15 residues. V was pared by 1 base and J by 0 bases, with 8 bases between. In germline, CDR1 is LGHDT, CDR2 YNNKEL (reference sequence). The CDR3 sequence is CASSQVLASTDTQYF. CDR3 in DNA: TGTGCCAGCAGCCAAGTTCTAGCGAGCACAGATACGCAGTATTTT.

J is TRBJ1-4 and V is TRBV4-1; 8 nucleotides agree with TRBD1. The CDR3 loop spans 16 amino acids. V trimming: 3 bases; J trimming: 6 bases; junction bases outside the gene matches: 9. Germline CDR1 MGHRA, CDR2 YSYEKL. CDR3 loop: CASSQGARGRHEKLFF. The CDR3 DNA is TGCGCCAGCAGCCAGGGGGCCAGGGGGCGGCATGAAAAACTGTTTTTT.